This T cell receptor (beta chain) was observed in a study of cytomegalovirus exposure and HLA in healthy donors. Germline CDR1 reads SQVTM; CDR2 reads ANQGSEA. The germline V and J ends were trimmed by 4 bases and 7 bases, with 13 bases remaining between them. The CDR3 is 12 residues long. PCR amplification relied on 60 Vbeta primers (plus 13 Jbeta primers). Assay: immunoSEQ multiplex PCR; the TCRdb copy retains only in-frame clones and omits some. Among about 150,000 clones listed, roughly 77% were seen once. The chain couples TRBV29-1 to TRBJ1-1, with D hard to call. Sequencing was carried out using PBMCs. The receptor comes from a human donor in good health. The CDR3 region is CSVGILEREAFF. In nucleotides, the CDR3 is TGCAGCGTTGGTATTCTAGAGCGTGAAGCTTTCTTT. The variable domain in full, completed from reference TRBV29-1 and TRBJ1-1, reads SAVISQKPSRDICQRGTSLTIQCQVDSQVTMMFWYRQQPGQSLTLIATANQGSEATYESGFVIDKFPISRPNLTFSTLTVSNMSPEDSSIYLCSVGILEREAFFGQGTRLTVV.